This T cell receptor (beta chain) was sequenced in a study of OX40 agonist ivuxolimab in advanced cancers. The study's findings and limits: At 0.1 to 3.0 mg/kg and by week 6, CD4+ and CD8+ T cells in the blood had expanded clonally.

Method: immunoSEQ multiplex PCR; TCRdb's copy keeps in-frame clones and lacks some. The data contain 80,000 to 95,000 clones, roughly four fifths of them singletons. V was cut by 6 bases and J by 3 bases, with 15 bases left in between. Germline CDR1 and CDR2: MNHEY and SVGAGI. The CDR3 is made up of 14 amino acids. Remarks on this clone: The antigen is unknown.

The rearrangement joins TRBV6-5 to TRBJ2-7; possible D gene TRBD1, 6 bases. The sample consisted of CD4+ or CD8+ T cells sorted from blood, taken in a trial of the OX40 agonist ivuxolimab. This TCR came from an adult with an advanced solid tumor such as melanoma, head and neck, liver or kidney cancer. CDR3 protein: CASSRQVPGYEQYF. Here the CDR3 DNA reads TGTGCCAGCAGCCGACAGGTTCCCGGCTACGAGCAGTACTTC.